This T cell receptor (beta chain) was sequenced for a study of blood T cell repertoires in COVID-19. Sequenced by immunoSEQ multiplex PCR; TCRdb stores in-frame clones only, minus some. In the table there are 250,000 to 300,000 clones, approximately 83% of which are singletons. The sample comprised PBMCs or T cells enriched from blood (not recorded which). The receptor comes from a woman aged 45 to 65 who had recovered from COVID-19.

This CDR3 is CASSPWTSGSTDTQYF. The CDR3 DNA reads TGTGCCAGCAGCCCCTGGACTAGCGGGAGCACAGATACGCAGTATTTT. This chain uses TRBV4-2 with TRBJ2-3, with 11 bases identical to TRBD2. Germline V gene data show CDR1 as LGHNA and CDR2 as YNFKEQ. This CDR3 has 16 amino acids. V trimming: 4 bases; J trimming: 0 bases; junction bases outside the gene matches: 3.